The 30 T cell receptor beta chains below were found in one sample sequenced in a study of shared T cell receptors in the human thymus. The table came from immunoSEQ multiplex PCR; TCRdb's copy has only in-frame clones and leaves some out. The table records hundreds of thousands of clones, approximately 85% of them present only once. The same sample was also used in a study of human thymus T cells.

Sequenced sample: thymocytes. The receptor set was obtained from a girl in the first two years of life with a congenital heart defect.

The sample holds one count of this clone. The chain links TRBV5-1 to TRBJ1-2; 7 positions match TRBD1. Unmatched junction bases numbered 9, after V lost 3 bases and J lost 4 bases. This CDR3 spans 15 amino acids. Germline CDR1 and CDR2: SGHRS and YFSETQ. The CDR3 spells CASSSGDSPRYGYTF. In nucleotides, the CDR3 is TGCGCCAGCAGCTCTGGGGACAGCCCCCGCTATGGCTACACCTTC. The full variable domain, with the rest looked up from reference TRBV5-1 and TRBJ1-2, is KAGVTQTPRYLIKTRGQQVTLSCSPISGHRSVSWYQQTPGQGLQFLFEYFSETQRNKGNFPGRFSGRQFSNSRSEMNVSTLELGDSALYLCASSSGDSPRYGYTFGSGTRLTVV.

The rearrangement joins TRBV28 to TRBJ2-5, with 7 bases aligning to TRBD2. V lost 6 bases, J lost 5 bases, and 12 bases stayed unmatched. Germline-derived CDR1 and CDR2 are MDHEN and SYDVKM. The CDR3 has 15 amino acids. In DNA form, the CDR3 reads TGTGCCAGCAGGGCGGGACTACCAGTGCAGGAGACCCAGTACTTC. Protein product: CASRAGLPVQETQYF. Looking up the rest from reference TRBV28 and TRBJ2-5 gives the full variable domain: DVKVTQSSRYLVKRTGEKVFLECVQDMDHENMFWYRQDPGLGLRLIYFSYDVKMKEKGDIPEGYSVSREKKERFSLILESASTNQTSMYLCASRAGLPVQETQYFGPGTRLLVL.

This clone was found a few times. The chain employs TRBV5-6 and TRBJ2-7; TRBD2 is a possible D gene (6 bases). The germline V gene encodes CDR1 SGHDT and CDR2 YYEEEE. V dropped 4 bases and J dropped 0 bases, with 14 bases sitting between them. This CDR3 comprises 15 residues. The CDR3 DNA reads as TGTGCCAGCAGCCTACACCTAGCGCACTCCTACGAGCAGTACTTC. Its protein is CASSLHLAHSYEQYF.

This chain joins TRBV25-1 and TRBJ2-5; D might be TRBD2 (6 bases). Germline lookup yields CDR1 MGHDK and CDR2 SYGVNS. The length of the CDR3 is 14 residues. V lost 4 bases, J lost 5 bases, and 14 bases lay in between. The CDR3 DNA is TGTGCCAGCAGTGGACCCGGGGGTAGGGAGACCCAGTACTTC. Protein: CASSGPGGRETQYF. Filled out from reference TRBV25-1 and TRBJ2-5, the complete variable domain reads EADIYQTPRYLVIGTGKKITLECSQTMGHDKMYWYQQDPGMELHLIHYSYGVNSTEKGDLSSESTVSRIRTEHFPLTLESARPSHTSQYLCASSGPGGRETQYFGPGTRLLVL.

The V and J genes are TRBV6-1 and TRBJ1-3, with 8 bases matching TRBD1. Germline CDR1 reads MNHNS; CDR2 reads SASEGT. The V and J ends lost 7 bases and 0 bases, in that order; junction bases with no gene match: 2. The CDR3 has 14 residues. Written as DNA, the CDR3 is TGTGCCAGCATCAGGGGGCCCTCTGGAAACACCATATATTTT. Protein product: CASIRGPSGNTIYF.

The CDR3 nucleotides read TGTGCCACCTCCCTCGCGGGGGGTTGTGAGCAGTTCTTC. Amino acids: CATSLAGGCEQFF. The chain has TRBV10-3 and TRBJ2-1; 8 positions match TRBD2. Germline values: CDR1 ENHRY, CDR2 SYGVKD. CDR3 length: 13 residues. V shed 10 bases and J 9 bases; nucleotides not matched to a gene: 11.

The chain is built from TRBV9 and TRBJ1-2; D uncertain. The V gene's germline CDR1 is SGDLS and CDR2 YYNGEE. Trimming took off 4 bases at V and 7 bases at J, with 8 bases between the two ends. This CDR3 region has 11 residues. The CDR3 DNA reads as TGTGCCAGCAGCATTTTCGGTGGCTACACCTTC. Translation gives CASSIFGGYTF.

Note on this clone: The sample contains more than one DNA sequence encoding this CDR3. CDR3: CASSIGGNTEAFF. In nucleotides, the CDR3 is TGTGCCAGTAGTATTGGAGGGAACACTGAAGCTTTCTTT. The chain recombines TRBV19 with TRBJ1-1, with unresolved D. Trimming removed 3 bases from V and 1 base from J, with 6 bases in between. The CDR3 is 13 amino acids. Germline CDR1 LNHDA, CDR2 SQIVND (reference sequence).

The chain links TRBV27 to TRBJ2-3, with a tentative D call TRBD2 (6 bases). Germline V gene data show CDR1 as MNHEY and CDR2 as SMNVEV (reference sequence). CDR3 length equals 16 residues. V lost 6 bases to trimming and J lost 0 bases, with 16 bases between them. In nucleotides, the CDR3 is TGTGCCAGCAGCCCGGCGGTGCGGGGAAGCACAGATACGCAGTATTTT. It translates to CASSPAVRGSTDTQYF.

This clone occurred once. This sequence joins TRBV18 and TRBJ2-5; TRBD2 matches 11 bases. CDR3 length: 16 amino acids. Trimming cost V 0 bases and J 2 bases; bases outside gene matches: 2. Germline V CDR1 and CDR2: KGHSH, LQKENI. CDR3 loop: CASSPPASGGQETQYF. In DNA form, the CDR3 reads TGTGCCAGCTCACCACCGGCTAGCGGGGGGCAAGAGACCCAGTACTTC. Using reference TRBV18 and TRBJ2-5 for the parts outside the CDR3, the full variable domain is NAGVMQNPRHLVRRRGQEARLRCSPMKGHSHVYWYRQLPEEGLKFMVYLQKENIIDESGMPKERFSAEFPKEGPSILRIQQVVRGDSAAYFCASSPPASGGQETQYFGPGTRLLVL.

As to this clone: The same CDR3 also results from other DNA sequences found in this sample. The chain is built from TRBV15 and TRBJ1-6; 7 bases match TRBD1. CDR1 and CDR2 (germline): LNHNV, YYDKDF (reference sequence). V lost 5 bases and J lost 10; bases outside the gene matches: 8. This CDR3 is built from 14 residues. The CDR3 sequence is CATSLPGQNSPLHF. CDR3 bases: TGTGCCACCAGCCTACCGGGACAGAACTCACCCCTCCACTTT.

The CDR3 reads CASSDWTSEPTDTQYF. The CDR3 DNA sequence: TGTGCCAGCAGTGATTGGACTAGCGAACCCACAGATACGCAGTATTTT. The chain links TRBV6-1 to TRBJ2-3; 9 bases are shared with TRBD2. Unmatched junction bases numbered 6, after V lost 3 bases and J lost 2 bases. Germline CDR1 and CDR2: MNHNS and SASEGT. The CDR3 extends over 16 amino acids.

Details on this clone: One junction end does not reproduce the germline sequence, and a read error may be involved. The CDR3, as DNA: TGCAGCGTGGAAGGAGGTGACAGGGGCGGTCCCTATGGCTACACCTTC. This encodes CSVEGGDRGGPYGYTF. The chain carries TRBV29-1 and TRBJ1-2; 8 nucleotides agree with TRBD1. CDR1 and CDR2 from the germline V gene are SQVTM and ANQGSEA. The CDR3 spans 16 residues.

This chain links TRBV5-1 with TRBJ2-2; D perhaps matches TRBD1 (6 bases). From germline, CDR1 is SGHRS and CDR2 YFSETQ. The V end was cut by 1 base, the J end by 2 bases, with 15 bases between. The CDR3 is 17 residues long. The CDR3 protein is CASSLSGQPHNTGELFF. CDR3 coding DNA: TGCGCCAGCAGCTTGAGTGGACAGCCCCATAACACCGGGGAGCTGTTTTTT.

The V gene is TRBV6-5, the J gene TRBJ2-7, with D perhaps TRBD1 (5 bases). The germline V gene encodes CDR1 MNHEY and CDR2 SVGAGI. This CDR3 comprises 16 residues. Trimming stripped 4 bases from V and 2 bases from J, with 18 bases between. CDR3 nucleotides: TGTGCCAGCAGTTTGAAAAGGCCAGGGAACCCCTACGAGCAGTACTTC. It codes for CASSLKRPGNPYEQYF.

The CDR3 DNA reads as TGTGCCAGCAGCAAAGGACAGGGGGGGACTGAAGCTTTCTTT. Protein sequence: CASSKGQGGTEAFF. This chain links TRBV13 with TRBJ1-1, with TRBD1 matching 10 bases. Germline CDR1 reads PRHDT; CDR2 reads FYEKMQ (reference sequence). The CDR3 consists of 14 residues. With V trimmed by 5 bases and J by 5 bases, 5 bases remained unmatched.

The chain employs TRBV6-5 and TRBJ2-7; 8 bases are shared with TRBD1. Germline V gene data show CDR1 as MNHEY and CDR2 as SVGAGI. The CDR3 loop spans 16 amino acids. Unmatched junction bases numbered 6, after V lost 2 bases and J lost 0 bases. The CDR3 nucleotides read TGTGCCAGCAGTTACGTAGCGACAGGGGACTCCTACGAGCAGTACTTC. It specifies CASSYVATGDSYEQYF.

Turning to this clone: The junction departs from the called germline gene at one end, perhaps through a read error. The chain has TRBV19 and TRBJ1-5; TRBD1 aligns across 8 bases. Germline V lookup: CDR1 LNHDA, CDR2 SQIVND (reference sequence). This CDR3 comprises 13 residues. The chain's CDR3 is CASSIDRGARSDF. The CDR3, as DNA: TGTGCCAGTAGTATCGACAGGGGAGCGCGTTCGGATTTT.

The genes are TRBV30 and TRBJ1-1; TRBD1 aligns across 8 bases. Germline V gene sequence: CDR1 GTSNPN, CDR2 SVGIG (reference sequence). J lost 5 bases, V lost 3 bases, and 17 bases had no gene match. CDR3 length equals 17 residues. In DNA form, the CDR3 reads TGTGCCTGGAGCAAAACGGACAGGGAAGATATCGGGACTGAAGCTTTCTTT. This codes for CAWSKTDREDIGTEAFF.

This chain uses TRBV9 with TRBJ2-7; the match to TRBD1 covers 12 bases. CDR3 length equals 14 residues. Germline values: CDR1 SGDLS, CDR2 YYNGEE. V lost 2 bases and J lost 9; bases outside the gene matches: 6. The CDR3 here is CASSVGTGGAGQYF. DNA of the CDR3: TGTGCCAGCAGCGTTGGGACAGGGGGCGCGGGGCAGTACTTC. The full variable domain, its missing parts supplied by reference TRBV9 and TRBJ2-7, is DSGVTQTPKHLITATGQRVTLRCSPRSGDLSVYWYQQSLDQGLQFLIQYYNGEERAKGNILERFSAQQFPDLHSELNLSSLELGDSALYFCASSVGTGGAGQYFGPGTRLTVT.

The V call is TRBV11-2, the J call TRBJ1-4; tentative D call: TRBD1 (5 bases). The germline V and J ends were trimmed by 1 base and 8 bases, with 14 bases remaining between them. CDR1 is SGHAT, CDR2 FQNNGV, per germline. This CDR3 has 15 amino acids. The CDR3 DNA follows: TGTGCCAGCAGCTTAGTGAAGGCAGGGAGGGAAAAACTGTTTTTT. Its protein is CASSLVKAGREKLFF.

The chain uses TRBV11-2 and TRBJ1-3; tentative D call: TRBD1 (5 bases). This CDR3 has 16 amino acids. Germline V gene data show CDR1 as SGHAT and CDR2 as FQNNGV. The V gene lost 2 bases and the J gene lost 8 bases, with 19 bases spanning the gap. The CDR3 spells CASSLWVLGRGDTIYF. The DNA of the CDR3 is TGTGCCAGCAGCTTATGGGTCTTGGGGCGCGGGGACACCATATATTTT.

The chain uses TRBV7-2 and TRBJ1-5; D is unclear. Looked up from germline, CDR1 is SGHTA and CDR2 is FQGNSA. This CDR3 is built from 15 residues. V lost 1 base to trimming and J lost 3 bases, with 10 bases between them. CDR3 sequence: CASSLVVRDNQPQHF. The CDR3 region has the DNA TGTGCCAGCAGCTTAGTGGTACGGGACAATCAGCCCCAGCATTTT.

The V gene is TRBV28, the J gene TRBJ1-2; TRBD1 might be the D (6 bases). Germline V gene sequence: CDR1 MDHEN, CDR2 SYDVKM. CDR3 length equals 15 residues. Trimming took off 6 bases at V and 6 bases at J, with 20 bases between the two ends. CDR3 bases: TGTGCCAGCAGCCCCAGGTGGGCAGGGGTGAATGGCTACACCTTC. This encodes CASSPRWAGVNGYTF.

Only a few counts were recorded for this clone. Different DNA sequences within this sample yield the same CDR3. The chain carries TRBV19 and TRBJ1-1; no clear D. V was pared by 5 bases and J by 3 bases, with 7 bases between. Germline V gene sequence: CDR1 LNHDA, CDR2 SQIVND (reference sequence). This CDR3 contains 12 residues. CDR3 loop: CASSSEDTEAFF. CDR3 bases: TGTGCCAGTAGTTCGGAGGACACTGAAGCTTTCTTT.

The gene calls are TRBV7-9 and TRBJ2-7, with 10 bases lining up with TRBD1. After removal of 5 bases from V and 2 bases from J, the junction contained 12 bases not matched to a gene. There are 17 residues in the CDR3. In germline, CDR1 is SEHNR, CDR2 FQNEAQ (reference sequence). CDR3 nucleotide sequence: TGTGCCAGCAGCCCCCGGGACAGGGGTGACGCCACCTACGAGCAGTACTTC. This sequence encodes CASSPRDRGDATYEQYF.

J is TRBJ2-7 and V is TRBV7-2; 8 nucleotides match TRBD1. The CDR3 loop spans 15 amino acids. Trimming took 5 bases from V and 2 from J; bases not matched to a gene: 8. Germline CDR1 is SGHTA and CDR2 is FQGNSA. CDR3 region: CASSTQGAGAYEQYF. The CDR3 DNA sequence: TGTGCCAGCAGCACCCAGGGGGCAGGGGCCTACGAGCAGTACTTC.

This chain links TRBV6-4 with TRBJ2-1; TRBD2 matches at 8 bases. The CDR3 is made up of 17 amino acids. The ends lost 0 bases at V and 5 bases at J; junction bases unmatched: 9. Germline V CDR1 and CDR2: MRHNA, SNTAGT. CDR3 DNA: TGTGCCAGCAGTGACTCGTATCCAGCGGGGGCCCACAATGAGCAGTTCTTC. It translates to CASSDSYPAGAHNEQFF.

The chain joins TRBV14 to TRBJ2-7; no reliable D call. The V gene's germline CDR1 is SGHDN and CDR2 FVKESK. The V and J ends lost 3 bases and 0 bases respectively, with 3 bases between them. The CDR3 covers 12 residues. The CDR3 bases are TGTGCCAGCAGCCACCGCTCCTACGAGCAGTACTTC. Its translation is CASSHRSYEQYF.

CDR3: CASSYSRWAQGDEQFF. Written as DNA, the CDR3 is TGTGCCAGCAGTTACTCGCGGTGGGCCCAAGGGGATGAGCAGTTCTTC. V usage is TRBV6-5 and J usage is TRBJ2-1, with D tentatively TRBD1 (5 bases). V was trimmed by 0 bases and J by 8 bases, leaving 17 bases between them. CDR1 MNHEY and CDR2 SVGAGI come from the germline V gene. The CDR3 consists of 16 residues.